Presented here are 15 T cell receptor beta chains from one specimen sequenced in a study of early T cells in non-severe SARS-CoV-2 infection. TCRdb recomputed calls from the 5' RACE reads with MiXCR, one row per CDR3 protein. Of 30,000 to 40,000 distinct CDR3 sequences in the sample, 5% to 6% were seen once. The sequenced sample was whole blood, obtained at baseline. The receptor source for this set is an adult who was a healthcare worker with PCR-confirmed SARS-CoV-2 infection or an uninfected control (not recorded which).

This clonotype was seen many times. The rearrangement uses TRBV4-2 and TRBJ1-2; 11 bases fit TRBD1. The CDR3 runs 15 residues. With V trimmed by 4 bases and J by 4 bases, 5 bases remained unmatched. Germline loops: CDR1 LGHNA, CDR2 YNFKEQ. CDR3 loop: CASSPRDRGGYGYTF. CDR3 DNA: TGTGCCAGCAGCCCCCGGGACAGGGGGGGCTATGGCTACACCTTC.

This clonotype showed up many times. V is TRBV6-1 and J is TRBJ2-7; unclear D gene. Germline V gene data show CDR1 as MNHNS and CDR2 as SASEGT. CDR3 size: 13 residues. With 5 bases removed from V and 4 bases from J, the gap between germline ends came to 12 bases. DNA of the CDR3: TGTGCCAGCAGTCGTGAGGCGCGGTACGAGCAGTACGTC. Translation gives CASSREARYEQYV.

The rearrangement links TRBV6-5 to TRBJ2-1; 8 bases match TRBD1. With 4 bases clipped from V and 6 bases from J, the junction kept 5 bases outside the gene matches. The CDR3 is 14 amino acids. Looked up from germline, CDR1 is MNHEY and CDR2 is SVGAGI. The CDR3 is CASSLDRVGNEQFF. CDR3 bases: TGTGCCAGCAGTTTGGACAGGGTGGGCAATGAGCAGTTCTTC.

This clonotype was seen repeatedly, ten times or more. This chain links TRBV11-2 with TRBJ2-1, with a weak D call TRBD2 (5 bases). The CDR3 has 15 amino acids. Germline assignment: CDR1 SGHAT and CDR2 FQNNGV. V was pared by 5 bases and J by 3 bases, with 14 bases between. CDR3 in DNA: TGTGCCAGCAGCCCGCTCCGGGGAATCTACAATGAGCAGTTCTTC. It yields the protein CASSPLRGIYNEQFF.

This clonotype came up many times. V and J are TRBV28 and TRBJ1-2; D unclear. Per germline, CDR1 MDHEN and CDR2 SYDVKM. The CDR3 runs to 14 residues. Trimming cost V 2 bases and J 0 bases, with 7 bases left between them. The CDR3, as DNA: TGTGCCAGCAGTTTACCCGGGGCTAACTATGGCTACACCTTC. Protein product: CASSLPGANYGYTF.

Many counts were recorded for this clonotype. The chain combines TRBV12-3 or TRBV12-4 with TRBJ1-1; no firm D call. The CDR3 has 14 residues. The germline V and J ends were trimmed by 4 bases and 0 bases, with 9 bases remaining between them. CDR3 in DNA: TGTGCCAGCAGTTCGGGCTACCTGAACACTGAAGCTTTCTTT. Amino acids: CASSSGYLNTEAFF.

This clonotype came up many times. The rearrangement joins TRBV4-3 to TRBJ2-5, with D perhaps TRBD2 (6 bases). This CDR3 spans 16 amino acids. Per germline, CDR1 LGHNA and CDR2 YSLEER. Trimming took 0 bases from V and 3 from J, leaving 14 bases between them. This CDR3 reads CASSQDVPLAEETQYF. The CDR3, as DNA: TGCGCCAGCAGCCAAGACGTTCCACTAGCAGAAGAGACCCAGTACTTC.

This clonotype was seen at least ten times. The chain uses TRBV5-1 and TRBJ1-1; the D gene is possibly TRBD1 (5 bases). The CDR3 has 14 residues. Germline CDR1 reads SGHRS; CDR2 reads YFSETQ. Trimming left V 7 bases short and J 3 bases short, with 16 bases between. CDR3 DNA: TGCGCCAGCGCCCGGGGCAGGTCGGACACTGAAGCTTTCTTT. This translates into CASARGRSDTEAFF.

V gene TRBV19 combines with J gene TRBJ2-5; the match to TRBD2 covers 13 bases. CDR1 is LNHDA and CDR2 is SQIVND in the germline V gene (reference sequence). V shed 4 bases, J shed 5 bases, and the junction held 7 bases outside the gene matches. This CDR3 spans 16 amino acids. The CDR3 spells CASSTRLAGGSETQYF. The CDR3 DNA is TGTGCCAGTAGTACGCGACTAGCGGGAGGTAGCGAGACCCAGTACTTC.

This clonotype was seen at least ten times. This chain uses TRBV18 with TRBJ2-1, with 9 bases fitting TRBD1. With 4 bases clipped from V and 7 bases from J, the junction kept 2 bases outside the gene matches. The CDR3 totals 13 residues. CDR1 is KGHSH, CDR2 LQKENI, per germline. For the CDR3, the DNA is TGTGCCAGCTCACGACAGGGGGGGAATGAGCAGTTCTTC. Encoded protein: CASSRQGGNEQFF. Drawing the rest from reference TRBV18 and TRBJ2-1, the complete variable domain is NAGVMQNPRHLVRRRGQEARLRCSPMKGHSHVYWYRQLPEEGLKFMVYLQKENIIDESGMPKERFSAEFPKEGPSILRIQQVVRGDSAAYFCASSRQGGNEQFFGPGTRLTVL.

This clonotype was detected ten times or more. This rearrangement joins TRBV6-1 to TRBJ1-6, with D unresolved. The germline V and J ends were trimmed by 1 base and 8 bases, with 9 bases remaining between them. This CDR3 is 14 amino acids long. Germline V gene sequence: CDR1 MNHNS, CDR2 SASEGT. CDR3 nucleotide sequence: TGTGCCAGCAGTGAAGGGCCAGGTTATTCACCCCTCCACTTT. This codes for CASSEGPGYSPLHF.

This clonotype was counted ten times or more. V is TRBV11-2 and J is TRBJ1-5; 10 bases fit TRBD1. This CDR3 region has 17 residues. Germline lookup yields CDR1 SGHAT and CDR2 FQNNGV. Trimming cost V 1 base and J 4 bases; bases outside gene matches: 7. DNA of the CDR3: TGTGCCAGCAGCTTAGCGGGACAGGGGCCTGAGAATCAGCCCCAGCATTTT. Its protein product is CASSLAGQGPENQPQHF.

This clonotype was recorded at least ten times. This sequence joins TRBV28 and TRBJ2-7, with 7 bases identical to TRBD1. The V gene's germline CDR1 is MDHEN and CDR2 SYDVKM. The CDR3 runs to 14 residues. V was pared by 3 bases and J by 2 bases, with 4 bases of the junction left unmatched. The CDR3 sequence is CASSLTGQTYEQYF. CDR3 sequence (DNA): TGTGCCAGCAGTTTGACAGGGCAGACCTACGAGCAGTACTTC. Full variable domain (outside the CDR3, taken from reference TRBV28 and TRBJ2-7): DVKVTQSSRYLVKRTGEKVFLECVQDMDHENMFWYRQDPGLGLRLIYFSYDVKMKEKGDIPEGYSVSREKKERFSLILESASTNQTSMYLCASSLTGQTYEQYFGPGTRLTVT.

This clonotype was detected ten times or more. This rearrangement joins TRBV29-1 to TRBJ2-1; D is undetermined. CDR1 is SQVTM, CDR2 ANQGSEA, per germline. The germline V and J ends were trimmed by 3 bases and 15 bases, with 9 bases remaining between them. The CDR3 runs 9 residues. The DNA for the CDR3 is TGCAGCGTTGAGGCAGGACCGTTCTTC. The encoded protein is CSVEAGPFF.

This chain uses TRBV5-7 with TRBJ2-3, with 9 nucleotides matching TRBD1. TRBV5-7 is given ORF status, its function remaining uncertain. The CDR3 spans 17 residues. After removal of 2 bases from V and 6 bases from J, the junction contained 13 bases not matched to a gene. The chain's CDR3 is CASSFTGGWMTKDTQYF. DNA of the CDR3: TGTGCCAGCAGCTTTACAGGGGGCTGGATGACTAAGGATACGCAGTATTTT.